The clone carrying this TCR beta chain was counted a few times. Antigen unknown. This specimen comes from a study of T cell repertoires in cytomegalovirus infection. The wider study: TCR beta signatures that were public indicated CMV infection and matching HLA type. Study-wide points: The cumulative frequency of public TCR beta families distinguished individuals who carried CMV together with the relevant HLA.

Via MiXCR, TCRdb re-called the reads, giving one row per CDR3 protein. This sample carries about 360,000 distinct CDR3 sequences, 15% to 20% of them seen once, and the ten largest clones take 8.7%. This clonotype was sampled from a human donor in good health (CMV status not recorded). Some clones in this sample may be carry-over from other donors' samples. Sequencing used PBMCs.

The CDR3 loop is CASSPGTVNEQFF. The CDR3 nucleotides are TGTGCCAGCAGCCCCGGGACAGTAAATGAGCAGTTCTTC. The chain has TRBV5-5 and TRBJ2-1, with TRBD1 identical over 7 bases. J lost 7 bases, V lost 4 bases, and 5 bases had no gene match. CDR1 is SGHKS, CDR2 YYEKEE, per germline (reference sequence). The length of the CDR3 is 13 residues.